The 21 T cell receptor beta chains given below trace back to one sample, sequenced in a study of T-cell memory formation after mild COVID-19. MiXCR, applied by TCRdb to the 5' RACE reads, yields one record per CDR3 protein. Altogether roughly 280,000 distinct CDR3 sequences are present, roughly 17% being singletons, with the ten largest covering around a fifth. Sequenced sample: PBMCs or a T cell subset sorted from them (not recorded which). The receptors originated from a man aged 18 to 35 who had mild COVID-19 (a few samples of this study predate the infection). Cell type and time point are not known.

This clonotype was counted at least ten times. CDR3: CASSLGLSGAQDTQYF. CDR3 nucleotides: TGCGCCAGCAGCTTGGGATTGAGCGGGGCTCAAGATACGCAGTATTTT. The genes are TRBV5-1 and TRBJ2-3; TRBD2 agrees at 7 bases. J gave up 5 bases and V 0 bases, and 9 bases lay outside the gene matches. Germline loops: CDR1 SGHRS, CDR2 YFSETQ. CDR3 length equals 16 residues.

Many counts were recorded for this clonotype. This rearrangement joins TRBV18 to TRBJ1-5; D gene unclear. Trimming removed 6 bases at V and 2 bases at J, with 8 bases between. This CDR3 is 13 amino acids long. Germline V gene lookup returns CDR1 KGHSH and CDR2 LQKENI. CDR3 DNA sequence: TGTGCCAGCTCGGGCGGGGGCAATCAGCCCCAGCATTTT. It encodes CASSGGGNQPQHF.

This clonotype appeared many times. The rearrangement links TRBV7-8 to TRBJ2-3; D could derive from TRBD1 or TRBD2 (6 bases each). The CDR3 consists of 15 residues. The V end lost 0 bases, the J end lost 6 bases, and 13 bases lay between the germline ends. CDR1 is SGHVS, CDR2 FQNEAQ, per germline. The CDR3 spells CASSLAKGGRDTQYF. The CDR3 nucleotides are TGTGCCAGCAGCTTAGCCAAGGGGGGACGCGATACGCAGTATTTT.

The V call is TRBV12-5, the J call TRBJ2-3; the D is unclear. The CDR3 covers 13 residues. CDR1 LGHNT and CDR2 FRNRAP come from the germline V gene. V was shortened by 2 bases and J by 3 bases, with 6 bases between the two germline ends. CDR3 nucleotide sequence: TGTGCTAGTGGTTTGATGTCGACAGATACGCAGTATTTT. It encodes CASGLMSTDTQYF.

This rearrangement joins TRBV5-1 to TRBJ1-6; no clear D. V was trimmed by 2 bases and J by 7 bases, leaving 16 bases between them. Germline V gene data show CDR1 as SGHRS and CDR2 as YFSETQ. The CDR3 extends over 16 amino acids. The CDR3 protein is CASSFRGPAGNSPLHF. The CDR3 nucleotides read TGCGCCAGCAGCTTTCGCGGTCCCGCGGGGAATTCACCCCTCCACTTT.

V usage is TRBV11-2 and J usage is TRBJ2-7; a weak D match, TRBD2 (6 bases). In germline, CDR1 is SGHAT, CDR2 FQNNGV. The CDR3 contains 11 residues. The CDR3 protein is CASSSLRDLDV. CDR3 nucleotides: TGTGCCAGCAGCTCACTCCGGGACTTAGACGTC.

This clonotype was seen more than once but under ten times. The DNA of the CDR3 is TGTGCCAGCAGCACCGACAGGAACACTGAAGCTTTCTTT. Its translation: CASSTDRNTEAFF. The V gene is TRBV7-2, the J gene TRBJ1-1; TRBD1 might be the D (5 bases). From germline, CDR1 is SGHTA and CDR2 FQGNSA. This CDR3 spans 13 amino acids. Trimming stripped 5 bases from V and 1 base from J, with 8 bases between.

The chain recombines TRBV7-2 with TRBJ1-5, with a weak D call TRBD1 (6 bases). Trimming removed 2 bases from V and 7 bases from J, with 18 bases in between. CDR1 and CDR2 (germline): SGHTA, FQGNSA. The CDR3 sequence is 16 residues long. CDR3 bases: TGTGCCAGCAGCTTATACGCGGTACAGGGCGACCAGCCCCAGCATTTT. Its translation: CASSLYAVQGDQPQHF.

The CDR3 reads CASSLTAGGPSDEQFF. CDR3 DNA sequence: TGTGCCAGCAGCTTGACAGCGGGGGGGCCTTCGGATGAGCAGTTCTTC. The V call is TRBV5-4, the J call TRBJ2-1, with TRBD2 matching over 10 bases. Per the germline V gene, CDR1 is SGHNT and CDR2 is YYREEE (reference sequence). With 1 base clipped from V and 8 bases from J, the junction kept 9 bases outside the gene matches. This CDR3 has 16 residues.

V and J are TRBV5-1 and TRBJ2-3; TRBD2 is a possible D gene (7 bases). The germline V gene encodes CDR1 SGHRS and CDR2 YFSETQ. The length of the CDR3 is 14 residues. Between the trimmed V and J ends, which lost 3 bases and 4 bases, there was a span of 12 bases. The CDR3: CASSSTGRADTQYF. The CDR3 nucleotides read TGCGCCAGCAGCTCTACAGGGAGGGCAGATACGCAGTATTTT.

This clonotype was seen a handful of times. J is TRBJ2-2 and V is TRBV2; the D is unclear. The CDR3 contains 15 residues. CDR1 and CDR2 from the germline V gene are SNHLY and FYNNEI. The V end lost 2 bases, the J end lost 2 bases, and 9 bases lay between the germline ends. The CDR3 loop is CASSEFLGNTGELFF. CDR3 in DNA: TGTGCCAGCAGTGAATTTCTGGGAAACACCGGGGAGCTGTTTTTT.

This clonotype has more than one count but fewer than ten. The genes are TRBV12-3 or TRBV12-4 and TRBJ2-7, with D maybe TRBD1 (5 bases). The V and J ends lost 2 bases and 5 bases respectively, with 22 bases between them. The CDR3 totals 17 residues. The CDR3 sequence is CASSLSRGEMFLDEQYV. CDR3 nucleotide sequence: TGTGCCAGCAGTTTATCAAGGGGCGAGATGTTTTTGGACGAGCAGTACGTC.

V and J are TRBV29-1 and TRBJ2-1; 12 positions match TRBD1. In germline, CDR1 is SQVTM, CDR2 ANQGSEA. This CDR3 comprises 14 residues. V was clipped by 6 bases and J by 6 bases; unmatched bases: 6. This CDR3 is CSVPGDRGLNEQFF. As DNA, the CDR3 is TGCAGCGTCCCTGGGGACAGGGGGCTCAATGAGCAGTTCTTC.

The chain couples TRBV4-3 to TRBJ1-4; D perhaps matches TRBD1 (5 bases). Per the germline V gene, CDR1 is LGHNA and CDR2 is YSLEER. This CDR3 spans 15 amino acids. V gave up 3 bases and J gave up 5 bases, with 13 bases separating them. DNA of the CDR3: TGCGCCAGCAGCCAGACCCGGGGGGGAAATGAAAAACTGTTTTTT. Translated, it gives CASSQTRGGNEKLFF.

The rearrangement joins TRBV2 to TRBJ2-4; D remains ambiguous. The CDR3 covers 15 residues. Germline V CDR1 and CDR2: SNHLY, FYNNEI. Trimming took off 8 bases at V and 1 base at J, with 15 bases between the two ends. CDR3 sequence reads: CASGDGPMAKNIQYF. DNA of the CDR3: TGTGCCAGCGGAGACGGACCCATGGCCAAAAACATTCAGTACTTC.

The chain couples TRBV20-1 to TRBJ2-7, with 8 bases fitting TRBD1. The CDR3 length is 15 residues. Germline-derived CDR1 and CDR2 are DFQATT and SNEGSKA (reference sequence). J lost 5 bases, V lost 0 bases, and 9 bases had no gene match. CDR3 loop: CSARDRLQGGDEQYF. CDR3 coding DNA: TGCAGTGCTAGAGATCGTTTACAGGGGGGAGACGAGCAGTACTTC.

The sample holds many counts of this clonotype. The chain couples TRBV2 to TRBJ2-3; possibly TRBD2 for D (5 bases). This CDR3 has 13 residues. Germline values: CDR1 SNHLY, CDR2 FYNNEI. Trimming took 8 bases from V and 1 from J, leaving 10 bases between them. DNA of the CDR3: TGTGCCAGCTCATATAGCGGCACAGATACGCAGTATTTT. This sequence encodes CASSYSGTDTQYF.

The rearrangement uses TRBV20-1 and TRBJ1-2, with a possible D match to TRBD1 (5 bases). Germline lookup yields CDR1 DFQATT and CDR2 SNEGSKA (reference sequence). The CDR3 is made up of 14 amino acids. V was cut by 0 bases and J by 4 bases, with 12 bases left in between. CDR3 coding DNA: TGCAGTGCTAGAGATTTTGACAGCTTCTATGGCTACACCTTC. Translating gives CSARDFDSFYGYTF.

V gene TRBV6-5 combines with J gene TRBJ2-1; 7 bases match TRBD2. Losses at the gene ends were 5 bases for V and 9 bases for J; bases not matched to a gene: 13. CDR3 size: 15 residues. Germline loops: CDR1 MNHEY, CDR2 SVGAGI. The CDR3 DNA is TGTGCCAGCAGTCGTATAGCGGGTTCTGGCGGTGAGCAGTTCTTC. This encodes CASSRIAGSGGEQFF.

This clonotype was counted only a few times. The gene calls are TRBV10-3 and TRBJ1-2; D perhaps matches TRBD1 (5 bases). Deletions cut 5 bases from V and 7 bases from J, with 8 bases between. Per germline, CDR1 ENHRY and CDR2 SYGVKD. The CDR3 spans 11 residues. This chain's CDR3 is CAISYQGGYTF. The CDR3 nucleotides are TGTGCCATCAGTTACCAGGGTGGCTACACCTTC.

This clonotype was recorded at least ten times. V and J are TRBV5-1 and TRBJ2-1, with TRBD1 identical over 7 bases. The germline V gene has CDR1 SGHRS and CDR2 YFSETQ. CDR3 size: 16 residues. V trimming: 0 bases; J trimming: 4 bases; junction bases outside the gene matches: 7. The CDR3 sequence: CASSLEGQQPYNEQFF. The CDR3 DNA reads TGCGCCAGCAGCTTGGAGGGACAGCAACCGTACAATGAGCAGTTCTTC. The full variable domain, completed using reference TRBV5-1 and TRBJ2-1, is KAGVTQTPRYLIKTRGQQVTLSCSPISGHRSVSWYQQTPGQGLQFLFEYFSETQRNKGNFPGRFSGRQFSNSRSEMNVSTLELGDSALYLCASSLEGQQPYNEQFFGPGTRLTVL.